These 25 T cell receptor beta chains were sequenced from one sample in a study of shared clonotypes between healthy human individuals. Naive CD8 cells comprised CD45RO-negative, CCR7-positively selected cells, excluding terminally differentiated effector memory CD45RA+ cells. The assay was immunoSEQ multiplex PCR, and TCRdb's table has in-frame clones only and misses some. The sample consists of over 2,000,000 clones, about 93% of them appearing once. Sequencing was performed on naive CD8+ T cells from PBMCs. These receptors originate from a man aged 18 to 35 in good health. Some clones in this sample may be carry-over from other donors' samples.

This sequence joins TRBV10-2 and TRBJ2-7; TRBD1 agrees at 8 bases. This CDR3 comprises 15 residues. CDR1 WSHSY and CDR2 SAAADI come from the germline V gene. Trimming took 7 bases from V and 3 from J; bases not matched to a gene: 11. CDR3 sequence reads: CASTNSGTGLYEQYF. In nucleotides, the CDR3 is TGCGCCAGCACGAATTCCGGGACAGGCCTCTACGAGCAGTACTTC.

The chain's CDR3 is CASSLWVGPPLDEQFF. CDR3 DNA sequence: TGTGCCAGCAGTTTATGGGTGGGGCCTCCACTGGATGAGCAGTTCTTC. The chain uses TRBV27 and TRBJ2-1, with D maybe TRBD1 (5 bases). The V end was cut by 1 base, the J end by 8 bases, with 18 bases between. The CDR3 consists of 16 residues. Germline V gives CDR1 MNHEY, CDR2 SMNVEV (reference sequence).

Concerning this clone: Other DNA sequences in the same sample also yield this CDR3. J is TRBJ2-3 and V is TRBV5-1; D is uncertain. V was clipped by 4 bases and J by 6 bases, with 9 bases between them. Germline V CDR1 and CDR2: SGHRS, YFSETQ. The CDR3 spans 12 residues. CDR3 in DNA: TGCGCCAGCAGCCTGGGCGGCGATACGCAGTATTTT. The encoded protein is CASSLGGDTQYF.

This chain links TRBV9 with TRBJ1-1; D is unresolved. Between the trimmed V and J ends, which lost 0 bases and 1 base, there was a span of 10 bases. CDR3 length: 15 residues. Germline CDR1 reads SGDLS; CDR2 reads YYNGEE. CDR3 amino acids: CASSVDGNWNTEAFF. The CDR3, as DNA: TGTGCCAGCAGCGTAGATGGGAACTGGAACACTGAAGCTTTCTTT.

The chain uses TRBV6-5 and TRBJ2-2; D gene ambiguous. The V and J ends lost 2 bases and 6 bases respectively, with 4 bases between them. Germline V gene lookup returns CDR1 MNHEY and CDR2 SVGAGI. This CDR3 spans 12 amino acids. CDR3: CASSYRSGELFF. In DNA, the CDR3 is TGTGCCAGCAGTTACAGATCCGGGGAGCTGTTTTTT.

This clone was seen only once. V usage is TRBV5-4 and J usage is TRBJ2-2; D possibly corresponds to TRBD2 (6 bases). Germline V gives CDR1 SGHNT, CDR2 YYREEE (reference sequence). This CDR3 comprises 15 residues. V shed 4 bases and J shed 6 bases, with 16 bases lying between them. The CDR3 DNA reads TGTGCCAGCAGCCTCCCGGGGGAGAGGCCCGGGGAGCTGTTTTTT. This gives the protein CASSLPGERPGELFF.

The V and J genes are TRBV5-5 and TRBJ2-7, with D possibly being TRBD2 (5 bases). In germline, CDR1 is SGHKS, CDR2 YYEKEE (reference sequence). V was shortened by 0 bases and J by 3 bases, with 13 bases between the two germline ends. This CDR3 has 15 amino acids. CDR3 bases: TGTGCCAGCAGCTTGGTGTACACTAGTTACTACGAGCAGTACTTC. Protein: CASSLVYTSYYEQYF.

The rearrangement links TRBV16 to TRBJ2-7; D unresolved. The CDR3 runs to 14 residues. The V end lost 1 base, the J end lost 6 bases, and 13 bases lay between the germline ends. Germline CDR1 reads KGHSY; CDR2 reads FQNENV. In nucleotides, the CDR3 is TGTGCCAGCAGCCAATTTGCAGAAAACACCGAGCAGTACTTC. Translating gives CASSQFAENTEQYF.

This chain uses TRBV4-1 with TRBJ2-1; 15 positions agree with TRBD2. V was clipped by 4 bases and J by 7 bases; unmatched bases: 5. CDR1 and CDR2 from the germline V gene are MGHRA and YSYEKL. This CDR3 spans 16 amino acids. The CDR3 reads CASSLAGTSGGNEQFF. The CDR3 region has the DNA TGCGCCAGCAGCCTCGCCGGGACTAGCGGGGGGAATGAGCAGTTCTTC.

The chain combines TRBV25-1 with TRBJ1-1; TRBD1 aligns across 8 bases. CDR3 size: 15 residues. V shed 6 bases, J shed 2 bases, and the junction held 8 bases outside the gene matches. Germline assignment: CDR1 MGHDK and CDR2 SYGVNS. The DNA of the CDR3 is TGTGCCAGCAGCATACGACAGGGGAGAAACACTGAAGCTTTCTTT. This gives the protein CASSIRQGRNTEAFF.

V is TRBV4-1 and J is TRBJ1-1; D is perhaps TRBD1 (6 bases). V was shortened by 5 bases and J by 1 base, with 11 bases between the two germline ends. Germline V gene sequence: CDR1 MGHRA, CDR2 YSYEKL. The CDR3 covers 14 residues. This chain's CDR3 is CASSYDRRNTEAFF. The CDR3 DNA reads TGCGCCAGCAGCTACGACAGGAGGAACACTGAAGCTTTCTTT.

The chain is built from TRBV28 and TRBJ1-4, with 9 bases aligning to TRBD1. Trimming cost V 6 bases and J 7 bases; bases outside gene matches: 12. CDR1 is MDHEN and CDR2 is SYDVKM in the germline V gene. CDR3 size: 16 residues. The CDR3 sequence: CASSLSGTGFSEKLFF. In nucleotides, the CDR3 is TGTGCCAGCAGCTTGTCGGGGACAGGGTTTAGTGAAAAACTGTTTTTT. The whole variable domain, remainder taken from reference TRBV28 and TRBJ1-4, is DVKVTQSSRYLVKRTGEKVFLECVQDMDHENMFWYRQDPGLGLRLIYFSYDVKMKEKGDIPEGYSVSREKKERFSLILESASTNQTSMYLCASSLSGTGFSEKLFFGSGTQLSVL.

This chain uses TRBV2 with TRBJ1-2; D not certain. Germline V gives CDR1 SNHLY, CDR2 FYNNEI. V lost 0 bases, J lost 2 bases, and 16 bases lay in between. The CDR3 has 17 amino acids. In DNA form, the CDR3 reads TGTGCCAGCAGTGAAGCGCAGGAGGGTTCGGCGAACTATGGCTACACCTTC. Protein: CASSEAQEGSANYGYTF.

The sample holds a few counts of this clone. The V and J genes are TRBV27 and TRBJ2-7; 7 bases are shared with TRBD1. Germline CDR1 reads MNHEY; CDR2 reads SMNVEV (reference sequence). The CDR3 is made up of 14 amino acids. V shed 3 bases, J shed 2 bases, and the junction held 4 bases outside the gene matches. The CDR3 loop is CASSFTGAPYEQYF. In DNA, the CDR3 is TGTGCCAGCAGTTTTACAGGGGCCCCCTACGAGCAGTACTTC.

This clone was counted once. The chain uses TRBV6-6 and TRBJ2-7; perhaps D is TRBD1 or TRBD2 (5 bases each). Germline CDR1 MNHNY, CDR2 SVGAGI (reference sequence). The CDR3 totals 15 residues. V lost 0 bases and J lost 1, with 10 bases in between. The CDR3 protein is CASSYSGDGSYEQYF. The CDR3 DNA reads TGTGCCAGCAGTTACTCTGGGGACGGATCCTACGAGCAGTACTTC.

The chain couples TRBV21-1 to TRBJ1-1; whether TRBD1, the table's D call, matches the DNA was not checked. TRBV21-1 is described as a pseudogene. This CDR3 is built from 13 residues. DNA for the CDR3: TGTGCCAGTCCAAACAGGGACCACACTGAAGCTTTCTTT. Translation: CASPNRDHTEAFF.

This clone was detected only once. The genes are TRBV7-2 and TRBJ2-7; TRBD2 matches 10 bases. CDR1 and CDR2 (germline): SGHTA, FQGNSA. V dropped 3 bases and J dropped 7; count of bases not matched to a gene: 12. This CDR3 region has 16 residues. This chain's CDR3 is CASSFPEREGHREQYF. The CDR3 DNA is TGTGCCAGCAGCTTTCCGGAGCGGGAGGGCCATCGGGAGCAGTACTTC.

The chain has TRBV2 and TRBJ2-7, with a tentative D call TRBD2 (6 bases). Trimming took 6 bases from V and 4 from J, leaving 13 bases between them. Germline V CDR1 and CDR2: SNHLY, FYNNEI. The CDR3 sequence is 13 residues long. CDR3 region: CASRPLGGYEQYF. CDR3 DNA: TGTGCCAGCAGGCCGCTCGGGGGTTACGAGCAGTACTTC.

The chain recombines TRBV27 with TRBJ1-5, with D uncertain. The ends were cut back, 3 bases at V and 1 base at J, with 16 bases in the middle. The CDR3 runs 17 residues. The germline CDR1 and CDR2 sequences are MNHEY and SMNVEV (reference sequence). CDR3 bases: TGTGCCAGCAGTTTTGGGCCTGTGGGGTTGAGCAATCAGCCCCAGCATTTT. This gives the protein CASSFGPVGLSNQPQHF.

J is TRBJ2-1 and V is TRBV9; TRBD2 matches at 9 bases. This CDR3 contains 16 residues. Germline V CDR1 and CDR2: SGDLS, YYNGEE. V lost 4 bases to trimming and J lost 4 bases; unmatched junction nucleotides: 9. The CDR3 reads CASSLKTSGGYNEQFF. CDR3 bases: TGTGCCAGCAGCCTAAAGACTAGCGGAGGATACAATGAGCAGTTCTTC.

In DNA, the CDR3 is TGTGCCAGCCTGCGGACGAGGGGTCGAACTGAAGCTTTCTTT. It translates to CASLRTRGRTEAFF. The J gene is TRBJ1-1, the V gene TRBV28, with D maybe TRBD1 (5 bases). V was cut by 8 bases and J by 5 bases, with 18 bases left in between. The CDR3 has 14 amino acids. Germline CDR1 and CDR2: MDHEN and SYDVKM.

CDR3 loop: CASSPDREQYF. In nucleotides, the CDR3 is TGTGCCAGCAGCCCCGATCGAGAGCAGTACTTC. The V and J genes are TRBV7-9 and TRBJ2-7; no definite D call. Trimming shortened V by 5 bases and J by 7 bases, and 9 bases separated the two germline ends. Germline V gives CDR1 SEHNR, CDR2 FQNEAQ (reference sequence). This CDR3 spans 11 amino acids.

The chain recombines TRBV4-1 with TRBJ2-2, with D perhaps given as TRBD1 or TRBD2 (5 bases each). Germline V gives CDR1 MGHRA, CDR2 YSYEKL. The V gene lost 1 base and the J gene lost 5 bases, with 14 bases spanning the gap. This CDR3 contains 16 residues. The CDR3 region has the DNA TGCGCCAGCAGCCAAGCTGGGGGACCGGGAACCGGGGAGCTGTTTTTT. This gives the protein CASSQAGGPGTGELFF.

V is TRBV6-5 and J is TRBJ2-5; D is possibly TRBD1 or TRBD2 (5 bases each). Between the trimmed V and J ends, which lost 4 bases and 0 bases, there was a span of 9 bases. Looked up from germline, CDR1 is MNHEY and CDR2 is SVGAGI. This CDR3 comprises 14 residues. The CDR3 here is CASSSGTYQETQYF. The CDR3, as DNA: TGTGCCAGCAGTTCCGGGACGTACCAAGAGACCCAGTACTTC.

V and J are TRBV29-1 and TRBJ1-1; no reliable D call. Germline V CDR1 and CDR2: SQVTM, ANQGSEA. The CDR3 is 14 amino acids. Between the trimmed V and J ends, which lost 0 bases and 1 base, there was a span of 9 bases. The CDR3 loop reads CSVEDEIGNTEAFF. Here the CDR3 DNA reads TGCAGCGTTGAAGATGAAATTGGGAACACTGAAGCTTTCTTT.